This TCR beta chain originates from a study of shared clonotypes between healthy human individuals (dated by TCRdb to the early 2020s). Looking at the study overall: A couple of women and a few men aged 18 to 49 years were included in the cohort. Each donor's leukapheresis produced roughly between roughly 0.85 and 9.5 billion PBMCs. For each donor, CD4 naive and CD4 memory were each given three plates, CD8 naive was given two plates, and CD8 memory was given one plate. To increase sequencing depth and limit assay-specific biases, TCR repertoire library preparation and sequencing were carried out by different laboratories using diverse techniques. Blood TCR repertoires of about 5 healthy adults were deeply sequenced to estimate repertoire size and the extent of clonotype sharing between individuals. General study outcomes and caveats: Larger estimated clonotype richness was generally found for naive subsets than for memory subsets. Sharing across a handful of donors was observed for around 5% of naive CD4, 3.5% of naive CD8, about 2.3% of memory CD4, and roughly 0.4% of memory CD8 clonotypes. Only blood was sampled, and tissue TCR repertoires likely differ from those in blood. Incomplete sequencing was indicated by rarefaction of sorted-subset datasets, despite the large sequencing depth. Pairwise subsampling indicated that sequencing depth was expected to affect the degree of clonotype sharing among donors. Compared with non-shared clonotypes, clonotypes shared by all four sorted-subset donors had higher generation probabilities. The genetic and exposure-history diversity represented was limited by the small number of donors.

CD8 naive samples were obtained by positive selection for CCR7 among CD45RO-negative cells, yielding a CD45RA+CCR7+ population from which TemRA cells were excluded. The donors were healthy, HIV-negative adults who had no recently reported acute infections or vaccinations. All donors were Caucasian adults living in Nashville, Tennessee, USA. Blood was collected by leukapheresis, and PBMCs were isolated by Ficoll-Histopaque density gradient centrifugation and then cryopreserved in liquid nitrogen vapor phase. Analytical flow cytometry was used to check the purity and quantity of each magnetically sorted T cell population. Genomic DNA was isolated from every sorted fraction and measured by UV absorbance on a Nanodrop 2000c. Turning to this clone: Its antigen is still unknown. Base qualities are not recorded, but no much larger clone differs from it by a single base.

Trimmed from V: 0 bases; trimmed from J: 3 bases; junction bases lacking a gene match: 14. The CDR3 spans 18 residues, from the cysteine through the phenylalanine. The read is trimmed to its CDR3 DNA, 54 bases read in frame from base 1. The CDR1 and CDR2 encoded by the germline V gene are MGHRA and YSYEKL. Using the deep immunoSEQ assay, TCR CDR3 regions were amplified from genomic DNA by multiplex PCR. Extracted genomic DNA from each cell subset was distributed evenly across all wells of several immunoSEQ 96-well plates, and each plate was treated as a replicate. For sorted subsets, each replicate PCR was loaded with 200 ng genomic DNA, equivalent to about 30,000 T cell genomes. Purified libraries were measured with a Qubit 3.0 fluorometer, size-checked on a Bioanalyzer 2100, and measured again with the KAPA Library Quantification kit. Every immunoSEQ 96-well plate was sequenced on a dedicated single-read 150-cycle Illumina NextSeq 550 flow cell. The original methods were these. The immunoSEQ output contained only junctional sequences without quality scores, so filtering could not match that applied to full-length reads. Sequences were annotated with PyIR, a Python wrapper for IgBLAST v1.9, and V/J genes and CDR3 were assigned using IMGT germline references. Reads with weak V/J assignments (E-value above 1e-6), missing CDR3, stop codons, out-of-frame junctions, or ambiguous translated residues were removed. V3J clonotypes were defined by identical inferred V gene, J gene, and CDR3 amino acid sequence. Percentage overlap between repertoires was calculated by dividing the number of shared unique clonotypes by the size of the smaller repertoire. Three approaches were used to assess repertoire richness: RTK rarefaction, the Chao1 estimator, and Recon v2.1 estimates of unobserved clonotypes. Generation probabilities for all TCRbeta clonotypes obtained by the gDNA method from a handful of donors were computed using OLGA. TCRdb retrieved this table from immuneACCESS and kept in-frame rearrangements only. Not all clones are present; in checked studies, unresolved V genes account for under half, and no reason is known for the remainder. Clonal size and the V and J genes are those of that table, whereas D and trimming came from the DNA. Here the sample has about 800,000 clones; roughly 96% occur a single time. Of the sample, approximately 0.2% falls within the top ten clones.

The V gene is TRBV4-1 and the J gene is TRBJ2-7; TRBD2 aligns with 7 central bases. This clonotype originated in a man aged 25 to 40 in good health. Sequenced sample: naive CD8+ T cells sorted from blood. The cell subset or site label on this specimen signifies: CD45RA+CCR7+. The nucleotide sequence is TGCGCCAGCAGCCAAGATCCCTTGGGCGGGAGTGGAAGCTACGAGCAGTACTTC. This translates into CASSQDPLGGSGSYEQYF.